This passage covers 11 T cell receptor beta chains from one sample sequenced in a study of sequential checkpoint blockade in melanoma (dated by TCRdb to between 2018 and 2020). Sample treatment or condition, as interpreted from the label and publication: randomized to nivolumab then ipilimumab (arm A) or the reverse (arm B). Library creation used the immunoSEQ multiplex PCR assay. Held by TCRdb, this immuneACCESS table contains in-frame sequences only and omits some clones. Under half of the omission traces to an unresolved V gene where checked; the cause of the rest is unknown. Present in this sample are some 5,100 clones, 70% to 85% of which were seen just once. Of the sample, under 65% is held by the ten largest clones. Specimen: CD8+ T cells sorted from blood (inferred from file names), collected from a patient given nivolumab and ipilimumab in sequence. The receptors derive from a human donor with melanoma.

About this clone: At the DNA level, this CDR3 is encoded by other sequences in the same sample as well. Here the CDR3 DNA reads TGCGCCAGCAGCCAAGAGGTACAGGGGGCCTCCACTGAAGCTTTCTTT. It encodes CASSQEVQGASTEAFF. The gene calls are TRBV4-3 and TRBJ1-1; 9 bases match TRBD1. The CDR3 runs 16 residues. Germline trimming cut 0 bases from V and 4 bases from J; bases unmatched to any gene: 6. CDR1 is LGHNA, CDR2 YSLEER, per germline.

The sample holds one count of this clone. A read error is likely, as this CDR3 ends without the conserved phenylalanine or tryptophan. The DNA is omitted, as the CDR3 cannot be located on it reliably, and the CDR3 follows TCRdb's listing. J is TRBJ1-6 and V is TRBV4-3; TRBD1 is taken as the D call from the table, unchecked against the DNA. Germline CDR1 reads LGHNA; CDR2 reads YSLEER. The length of the CDR3 is 13 amino acids, counting both ends. The CDR3 protein is CASSQNGALSFHL.

This chain connects TRBV7-8 to TRBJ2-3, with 11 nucleotides matching TRBD1. The CDR3 length is 17 residues. The J segment lost 1 base and the V segment lost 1 base, leaving 4 bases of the junction unmatched. Per the germline V gene, CDR1 is SGHVS and CDR2 is FQNEAQ. Here the CDR3 reads CASSLEGTGGRTDTQYF. CDR3 nucleotide sequence: TGTGCCAGCAGCTTAGAGGGGACAGGGGGGCGCACAGATACGCAGTATTTT.

The CDR3 protein is CASSDGSALGYTF. CDR3 in DNA: TGTGCCAGCAGTGACGGGAGCGCGCTGGGCTACACCTTC. The chain is built from TRBV6-4 and TRBJ1-2, with no clear D. CDR3 length equals 13 residues. Trimming left V 2 bases short and J 8 bases short, with 12 bases between. Per germline, CDR1 MRHNA and CDR2 SNTAGT.

The chain carries TRBV5-5 and TRBJ2-7; possible D gene TRBD1, 5 bases. Trimming pared 1 base from V and 0 bases from J, leaving 11 bases between. The CDR3 runs to 15 residues. The germline V gene has CDR1 SGHKS and CDR2 YYEKEE (reference sequence). The CDR3 loop is CASSLHPDISYEQYF. In DNA, the CDR3 is TGTGCCAGCAGCTTGCATCCGGACATCTCCTACGAGCAGTACTTC.

The rearrangement links TRBV4-1 to TRBJ1-4; D may be TRBD1 (5 bases). V gave up 0 bases and J gave up 9 bases, with 14 bases separating them. Germline V gives CDR1 MGHRA, CDR2 YSYEKL. The length of the CDR3 is 15 residues. CDR3 DNA: TGCGCCAGCAGCCAAGATGGAGGGGCAGGGAAAAAACTGTTTTTT. Protein sequence: CASSQDGGAGKKLFF.

The chain uses TRBV6-5 and TRBJ2-3; D is perhaps TRBD2 (6 bases). Germline V gene lookup returns CDR1 MNHEY and CDR2 SVGAGI. V lost 0 bases, J lost 2 bases, and 12 bases lay in between. The CDR3 runs 16 residues. CDR3 sequence (DNA): TGTGCCAGCAGTTACTCGCGGGAAGACCTCACAGATACGCAGTATTTT. Translated, it gives CASSYSREDLTDTQYF.

J is TRBJ2-7 and V is TRBV4-3; 7 positions agree with TRBD1. The germline V gene encodes CDR1 LGHNA and CDR2 YSLEER. The V gene end was trimmed by 4 bases and the J gene end by 4 bases; junction bases not matched to a gene: 16. The CDR3 runs to 17 residues. Written as DNA, the CDR3 is TGCGCCAGCAGCCGCCCGGGCAGGGGGATTATATCATACGAGCAGTACTTC. This gives the protein CASSRPGRGIISYEQYF.

This chain connects TRBV4-2 to TRBJ2-7; TRBD2 aligns across 12 bases. The CDR3 spans 15 residues. Germline-derived CDR1 and CDR2 are LGHNA and YNFKEQ. After removal of 1 base from V and 6 bases from J, the junction contained 4 bases not matched to a gene. The CDR3 spells CASSQGTSGAIEQYF. CDR3 nucleotides: TGTGCCAGCAGCCAAGGGACTAGCGGGGCAATCGAGCAGTACTTC.

In its sample, this clone was seen a few times. The chain has TRBV21-1 and TRBJ2-7; TRBD1 reflects the table's D call only, with no check against the DNA. TRBV21-1 represents a pseudogene. The CDR3 length is 13 residues. Written as DNA, the CDR3 is TGTGCCGGAGGGGGACAGGGGGCCTACGAGCAGTACTTC. Translating gives CAGGGQGAYEQYF.

The chain couples TRBV2 to TRBJ1-4, with D possibly TRBD1 on 6 matching bases. CDR1 and CDR2 (germline): SNHLY, FYNNEI. The CDR3 runs to 16 residues. Trimming shortened V by 6 bases and J by 0 bases, and 14 bases separated the two germline ends. For the CDR3, the DNA is TGTGCCAGCAGCCCCAGGACAGATCCAACTAATGAAAAACTGTTTTTT. Protein: CASSPRTDPTNEKLFF.